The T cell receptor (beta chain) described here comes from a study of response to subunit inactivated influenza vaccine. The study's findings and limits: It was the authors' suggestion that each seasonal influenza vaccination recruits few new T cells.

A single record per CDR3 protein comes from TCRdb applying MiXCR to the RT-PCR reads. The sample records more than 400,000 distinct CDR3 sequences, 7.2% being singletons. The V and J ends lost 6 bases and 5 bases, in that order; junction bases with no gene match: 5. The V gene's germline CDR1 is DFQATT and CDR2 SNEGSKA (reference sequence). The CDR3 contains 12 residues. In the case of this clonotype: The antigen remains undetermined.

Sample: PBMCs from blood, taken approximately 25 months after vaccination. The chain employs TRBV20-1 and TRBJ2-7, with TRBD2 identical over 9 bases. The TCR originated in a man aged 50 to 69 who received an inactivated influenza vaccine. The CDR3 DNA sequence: TGCAGTGCCATCGGGACTAGCAACGAGCAGTACTTC. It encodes CSAIGTSNEQYF.